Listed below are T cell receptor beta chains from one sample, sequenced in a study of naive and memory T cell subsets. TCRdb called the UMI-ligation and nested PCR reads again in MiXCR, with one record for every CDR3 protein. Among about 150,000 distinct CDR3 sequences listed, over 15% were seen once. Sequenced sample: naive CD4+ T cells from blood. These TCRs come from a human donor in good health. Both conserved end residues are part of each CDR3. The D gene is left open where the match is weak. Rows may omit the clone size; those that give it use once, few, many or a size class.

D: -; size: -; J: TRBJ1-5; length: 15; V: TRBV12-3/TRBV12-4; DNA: TGTGCCAGCAGTCCACGGGGCGGCGGGTATCAGCCCCAGCATTTT; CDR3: CASSPRGGGYQPQHF
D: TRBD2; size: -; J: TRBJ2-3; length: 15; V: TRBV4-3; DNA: TGCGCCAGCAGCTACGGGAGGACCAACACAGATACGCAGTATTTT; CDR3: CASSYGRTNTDTQYF
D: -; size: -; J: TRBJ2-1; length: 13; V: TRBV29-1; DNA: TGCAGCGTTATAGTGGACTCCTACAATGAGCAGTTCTTC; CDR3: CSVIVDSYNEQFF
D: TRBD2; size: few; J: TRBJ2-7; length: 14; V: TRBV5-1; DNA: TGCGCCAGCAGGGGACTAGCGGGGAACTACGAGCAGTACTTC; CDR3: CASRGLAGNYEQYF
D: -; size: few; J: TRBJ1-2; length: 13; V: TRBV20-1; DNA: TGCAGTGCTAGAGCACGGATTCGCTATGGCTACACCTTC; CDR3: CSARARIRYGYTF
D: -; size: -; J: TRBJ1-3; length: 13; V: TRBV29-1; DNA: TGCAGCGTCTGTCGAGGCGCTGGAAACACCATATATTTT; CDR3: CSVCRGAGNTIYF
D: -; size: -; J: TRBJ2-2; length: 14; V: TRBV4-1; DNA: TGCGCCAGCAGCCACCCTCTTGAAACCGGGGAGCTGTTTTTT; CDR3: CASSHPLETGELFF
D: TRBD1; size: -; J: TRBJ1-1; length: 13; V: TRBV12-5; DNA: TGTGCTAGTGGTCAGATAGGGGGCTCTGAAGCTTTCTTT; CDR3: CASGQIGGSEAFF
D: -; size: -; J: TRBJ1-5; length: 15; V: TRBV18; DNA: TGTGCCAGCTCACCGAGAGAATTAACAGGCCAGCCCCAGCATTTT; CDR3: CASSPRELTGQPQHF
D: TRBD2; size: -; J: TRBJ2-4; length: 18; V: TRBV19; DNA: TGTGCCAGTAGTAAAATAGCCCTCGGACTAGATACTAAAAACATTCAGTACTTC; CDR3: CASSKIALGLDTKNIQYF
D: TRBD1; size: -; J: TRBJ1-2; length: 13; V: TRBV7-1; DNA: TGTGCCAGCAGCGAACAGGGGGCTACTGGCTACACCTTC; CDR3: CASSEQGATGYTF
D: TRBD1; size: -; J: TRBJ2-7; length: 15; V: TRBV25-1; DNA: TGTGCCAGCAGTGAATATAGGACAGGGGTCTCCGAGCAGTACTTC; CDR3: CASSEYRTGVSEQYF
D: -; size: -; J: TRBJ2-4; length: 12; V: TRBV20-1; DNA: TGCAGTGCTAGCGGGCTCCAAAACATTCAGTACTTC; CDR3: CSASGLQNIQYF
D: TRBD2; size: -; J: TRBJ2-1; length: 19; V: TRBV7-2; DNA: TGTACCAGCAGCTTAGTTGGGACTAGCGGGAGTGGCTCCTACAATGAGCAGTTCTTC; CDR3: CTSSLVGTSGSGSYNEQFF
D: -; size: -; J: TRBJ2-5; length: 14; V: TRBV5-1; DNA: TGCGCCAGCAGCCTAAACCGACCCGATGAGACCCAGTACTTC; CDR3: CASSLNRPDETQYF
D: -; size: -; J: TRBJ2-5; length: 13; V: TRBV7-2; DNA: TGTGCCAGCAGCCCCGCTAGGGAAGAGACCCAGTACTTC; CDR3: CASSPAREETQYF
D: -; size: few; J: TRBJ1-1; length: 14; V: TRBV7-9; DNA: TGTGCCAGCCAACCAGCCGGGGAACTGCCTGAAGCTTTCTTT; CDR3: CASQPAGELPEAFF
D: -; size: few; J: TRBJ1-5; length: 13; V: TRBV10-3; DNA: TGTGCCATCACTCAGGGGTTGTCTCAGCCCCAGCATTTT; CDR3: CAITQGLSQPQHF
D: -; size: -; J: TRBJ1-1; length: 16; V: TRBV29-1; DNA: TGCAGCGTTGCCTATGGGGGTGTCAGGGGGAACACTGAAGCTTTCTTT; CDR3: CSVAYGGVRGNTEAFF
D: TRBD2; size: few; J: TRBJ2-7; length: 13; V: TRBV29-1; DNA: TGCAGCGTTGGAGGGACTAACTCCTACGAGCAGTACTTC; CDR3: CSVGGTNSYEQYF
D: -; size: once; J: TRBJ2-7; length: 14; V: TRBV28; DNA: TGTGCCAGCAGTTCGTCGCCTCAGCTTTACGAGCAGTACTTC; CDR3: CASSSSPQLYEQYF
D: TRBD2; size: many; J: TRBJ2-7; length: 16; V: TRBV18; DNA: TGTGCCAGCTCACCGGGACTAGCGGGCTTCTCCTACGAGCAGTACTTC; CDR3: CASSPGLAGFSYEQYF
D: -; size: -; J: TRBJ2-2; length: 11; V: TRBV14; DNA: TGTGCCAGCAGCCTTGAAAGGGAGCTGTTTTTT; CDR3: CASSLERELFF
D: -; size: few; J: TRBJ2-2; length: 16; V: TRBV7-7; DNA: TGTGCCAGCAGCTTGTCTGCAGCGCTCGACACCGGGGAGCTGTTTTTT; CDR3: CASSLSAALDTGELFF
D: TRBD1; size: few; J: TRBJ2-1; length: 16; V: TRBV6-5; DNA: TGTGCCAGCAGTTACTTAAGGACAGGGCGCAACAATGAGCAGTTCTTC; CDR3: CASSYLRTGRNNEQFF
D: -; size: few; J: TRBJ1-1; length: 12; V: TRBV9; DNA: TGTGCCAGCAGCGTAGAGGGAGGGGAAGCTTTCTTT; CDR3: CASSVEGGEAFF
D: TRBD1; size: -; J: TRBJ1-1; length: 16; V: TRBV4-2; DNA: TGTGCCAGCAGCGCCCGACAGGGGGCTTTGGACACTGAAGCTTTCTTT; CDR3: CASSARQGALDTEAFF
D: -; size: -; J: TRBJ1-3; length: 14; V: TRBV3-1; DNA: TGTGCCAGCAGCCAAGTTGGGGGCGGAAACACCATATATTTT; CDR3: CASSQVGGGNTIYF
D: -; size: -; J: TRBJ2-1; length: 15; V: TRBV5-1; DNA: TGCGCCAGCAGCTTGGGCGATGCGGGACGGGATGAGCAGTTCTTC; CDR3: CASSLGDAGRDEQFF
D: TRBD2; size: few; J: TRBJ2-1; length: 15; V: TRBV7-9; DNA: TGTGCCAGCAGCTTATCGCTAGCGGAGGCGGATGAGCAGTTCTTC; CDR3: CASSLSLAEADEQFF
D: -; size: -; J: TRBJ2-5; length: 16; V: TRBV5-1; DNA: TGCGCCAGCAGCTTAGATCTAGCGAACGGCCAAGAGACCCAGTACTTC; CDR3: CASSLDLANGQETQYF